This passage covers 29 T cell receptor beta chains from one sample sequenced in a study of T cells after yellow fever vaccination. Each CDR3 protein gets one entry after TCRdb re-called the 5' RACE reads with MiXCR. Seen here are a few hundred thousand distinct CDR3 sequences, roughly 8.7% observed once, and the top ten hold approximately 3.5%. Source: CD4+ T cells sorted from PBMCs, taken 5 days after the yellow fever booster vaccination. These TCRs come from a man in his late teens or twenties who received the YFV17D yellow fever vaccine.

This clonotype was counted many times. This chain joins TRBV20-1 and TRBJ2-2; no clear D gene. Germline loops: CDR1 DFQATT, CDR2 SNEGSKA (reference sequence). With 3 bases removed from V and 7 bases from J, the gap between germline ends came to 12 bases. The CDR3 runs 13 residues. The CDR3, as DNA: TGCAGTGCTAGTAACTATGTCGACGGGGAGCTGTTTTTT. Protein: CSASNYVDGELFF.

This clonotype has only a few counts. This sequence joins TRBV5-1 and TRBJ1-4; D is unclear. Trimming took 4 bases from V and 8 from J, leaving 18 bases between them. The germline V gene has CDR1 SGHRS and CDR2 YFSETQ. CDR3 length: 15 residues. In nucleotides, the CDR3 is TGCGCCAGCAGCCGAACGACACAACAAGGAGAAAAACTGTTTTTT. Amino acid sequence: CASSRTTQQGEKLFF.

The sample holds many counts of this clonotype. The V gene is TRBV4-3, the J gene TRBJ2-3; 10 nucleotides match TRBD1. Germline V lookup: CDR1 LGHNA, CDR2 YSLEER. The length of the CDR3 is 14 residues. Germline trimming cut 0 bases from V and 8 bases from J; bases unmatched to any gene: 2. In nucleotides, the CDR3 is TGCGCCAGCAGCCAAGAGGACAGGGGGAGTACGCAGTATTTT. It codes for CASSQEDRGSTQYF.

The table lists this clonotype with many counts. The rearrangement uses TRBV7-9 and TRBJ2-3, with a possible D match to TRBD2 (5 bases). The CDR3 has 15 amino acids. Between the trimmed V and J ends, which lost 1 base and 1 base, there was a span of 9 bases. Germline V gene data show CDR1 as SEHNR and CDR2 as FQNEAQ (reference sequence). CDR3 loop: CASSLVSGGTDTQYF. The DNA for the CDR3 is TGTGCCAGCAGCTTAGTTTCCGGGGGCACAGATACGCAGTATTTT.

The V gene is TRBV7-9, the J gene TRBJ2-7; the D gene is possibly TRBD1 (5 bases). Germline CDR1 SEHNR, CDR2 FQNEAQ (reference sequence). Trimming removed 2 bases at V and 7 bases at J, with 15 bases between. This CDR3 is built from 14 residues. The CDR3 spells CASSLSYRSLEQYF. CDR3 DNA: TGTGCCAGCAGCTTATCGTACAGGAGCTTGGAGCAGTACTTC.

In its sample, this clonotype was seen many times. This CDR3 is CASSLLGRDNEQFF. Here the CDR3 DNA reads TGTGCCAGCAGTTTATTGGGCAGGGACAATGAGCAGTTCTTC. This rearrangement joins TRBV28 to TRBJ2-1; possible D gene TRBD1, 5 bases. CDR1 and CDR2 from the germline V gene are MDHEN and SYDVKM. The CDR3 extends over 14 amino acids. V was pared by 1 base and J by 5 bases, with 9 bases between.

This clonotype was observed a handful of times. J is TRBJ2-7 and V is TRBV4-2; possibly TRBD2 for D (6 bases). V was shortened by 1 base and J by 1 base, with 11 bases between the two germline ends. This CDR3 contains 15 residues. Germline-derived CDR1 and CDR2 are LGHNA and YNFKEQ. The CDR3 DNA is TGTGCCAGCAGCCAAGTCGGAGGGGCATCCTACGAGCAGTACTTC. This gives the protein CASSQVGGASYEQYF.

This clonotype was seen a few times. The chain combines TRBV2 with TRBJ2-5; D is uncertain. This CDR3 has 13 residues. Germline V CDR1 and CDR2: SNHLY, FYNNEI. Trimming stripped 5 bases from V and 4 bases from J, with 11 bases between. The CDR3 loop is CASSSPGRETQYF. The DNA of the CDR3 is TGTGCCAGCAGTTCCCCCGGACGAGAGACCCAGTACTTC.

The chain employs TRBV7-2 and TRBJ1-5; 7 bases match TRBD1. CDR1 is SGHTA and CDR2 is FQGNSA in the germline V gene. Trimming took 3 bases from V and 4 from J; bases not matched to a gene: 3. CDR3 length: 14 residues. In DNA, the CDR3 is TGTGCCAGCAGCTTGACAGGGACGAATCAGCCCCAGCATTTT. It specifies CASSLTGTNQPQHF.

A few counts support this clonotype. The chain has TRBV20-1 and TRBJ1-6; possible D gene TRBD1, 5 bases. Germline CDR1 reads DFQATT; CDR2 reads SNEGSKA (reference sequence). This CDR3 has 13 residues. V lost 5 bases and J 8 bases, leaving 13 bases between the germline ends. This CDR3 reads CSASDGGYSPLHF. CDR3 DNA: TGCAGTGCTTCGGACGGGGGTTATTCACCCCTCCACTTT.

In this sample, this clonotype turned up a few times. The V and J genes are TRBV6-5 and TRBJ2-3; TRBD1 agrees at 9 bases. Germline values: CDR1 MNHEY, CDR2 SVGAGI. V lost 6 bases and J lost 4; bases outside the gene matches: 5. The length of the CDR3 is 14 residues. CDR3 DNA: TGTGCCAGCAGACTACAGGGGGCCGCAGATACGCAGTATTTT. Its translation is CASRLQGAADTQYF.

In this sample, this clonotype turned up a few times. CDR3 protein: CSVARGPDTQYF. The CDR3 DNA reads TGCAGCGTTGCTAGGGGACCAGATACGCAGTATTTT. This chain connects TRBV29-1 to TRBJ2-3; tentatively, D is TRBD1 or TRBD2 (5 bases each). CDR1 is SQVTM and CDR2 is ANQGSEA in the germline V gene. V was trimmed by 4 bases and J by 4 bases, leaving 9 bases between them. CDR3 length: 12 amino acids.

This clonotype was seen at least ten times. The V call is TRBV6-5, the J call TRBJ2-1, with TRBD2 matching over 7 bases. This CDR3 is 14 amino acids long. CDR1 is MNHEY and CDR2 is SVGAGI in the germline V gene. V shed 0 bases, J shed 4 bases, and the junction held 0 bases outside the gene matches. CDR3 in DNA: TGTGCCAGCAGTTACTCGCGGGGGTACAATGAGCAGTTCTTC. It yields the protein CASSYSRGYNEQFF.

This clonotype was observed a few times. The genes are TRBV5-1 and TRBJ1-1; TRBD1 agrees at 7 bases. Germline CDR1 reads SGHRS; CDR2 reads YFSETQ. The V segment lost 5 bases and the J segment 2 bases; nucleotides outside the gene matches: 9. The CDR3 totals 15 residues. CDR3 sequence: CASSRDSHANTEAFF. The DNA of the CDR3 is TGCGCCAGCAGTCGGGACAGCCACGCTAACACTGAAGCTTTCTTT.

This clonotype was detected ten times or more. The DNA of the CDR3 is TGTGCCAGCAGCGTAGACAGCGGGGGGTTTGAGACCCAGTACTTC. Its translation: CASSVDSGGFETQYF. J is TRBJ2-5 and V is TRBV9, with 9 bases matching TRBD2. The length of the CDR3 is 15 residues. Germline assignment: CDR1 SGDLS and CDR2 YYNGEE. Trimming removed 0 bases from V and 5 bases from J; junction bases left unmatched: 5. The complete variable domain, with remaining parts taken from reference TRBV9 and TRBJ2-5, reads DSGVTQTPKHLITATGQRVTLRCSPRSGDLSVYWYQQSLDQGLQFLIQYYNGEERAKGNILERFSAQQFPDLHSELNLSSLELGDSALYFCASSVDSGGFETQYFGPGTRLLVL.

This clonotype was seen only a few times. The rearrangement links TRBV4-2 to TRBJ2-3; D is possibly TRBD2 (6 bases). Trimming stripped 2 bases from V and 2 bases from J, with 20 bases between. This CDR3 comprises 18 residues. Germline V gene data show CDR1 as LGHNA and CDR2 as YNFKEQ. The DNA of the CDR3 is TGTGCCAGCAGCCAAAACCCCGCGGGACCCAGCTACACAGATACGCAGTATTTT. Protein sequence: CASSQNPAGPSYTDTQYF.

The rearrangement joins TRBV30 to TRBJ1-5; D ambiguous. Germline lookup yields CDR1 GTSNPN and CDR2 SVGIG (reference sequence). V was pared by 2 bases and J by 0 bases, with 17 bases between. The CDR3 loop spans 17 amino acids. CDR3 nucleotides: TGTGCCTGGAGTCAATCCCGTTCCCGGGGTAGCAATCAGCCCCAGCATTTT. Translating it yields CAWSQSRSRGSNQPQHF.

The table lists this clonotype with many counts. The V and J genes are TRBV12-3 or TRBV12-4 and TRBJ2-1, with D perhaps TRBD2 (6 bases). Trimming pared 3 bases from V and 7 bases from J, leaving 13 bases between. This CDR3 spans 14 amino acids. As DNA, the CDR3 is TGTGCCAGCAGTTTCCCGGGACTTCCGAATGAGCAGTTCTTC. Protein: CASSFPGLPNEQFF.

CDR3 nucleotides: TGCGCCAGCAGCCTGATGCCACAGGGTAACGGGGAGCTGTTTTTT. Translated: CASSLMPQGNGELFF. The genes are TRBV5-1 and TRBJ2-2; D might be TRBD1 (6 bases). Trimming stripped 4 bases from V and 7 bases from J, with 17 bases between. From germline, CDR1 is SGHRS and CDR2 YFSETQ. This CDR3 has 15 residues.

In its sample, this clonotype was seen a few times. V and J are TRBV6-6 and TRBJ2-1; the D gene is possibly TRBD1 (6 bases). V was clipped by 7 bases and J by 4 bases, with 20 bases between them. There are 16 residues in the CDR3. CDR1 and CDR2 from the germline V gene are MNHNY and SVGAGI (reference sequence). CDR3 bases: TGTGCCAGCATTTTAAGGGGGACGGAGACTTACAATGAGCAGTTCTTC. Translation gives CASILRGTETYNEQFF.

This chain links TRBV7-2 with TRBJ1-3; possible D gene TRBD1, 6 bases. Germline CDR1 is SGHTA and CDR2 is FQGNSA. V shed 1 base and J shed 0 bases, with 10 bases lying between them. The CDR3 has 16 amino acids. CDR3 sequence reads: CASSLDRAFSGNTIYF. CDR3 coding DNA: TGTGCCAGCAGCTTAGACAGGGCATTCTCTGGAAACACCATATATTTT. Full variable domain (missing parts from reference TRBV7-2 and TRBJ1-3): GAGVSQSPSNKVTEKGKDVELRCDPISGHTALYWYRQSLGQGLEFLIYFQGNSAPDKSGLPSDRFSAERTGGSVSTLTIQRTQQEDSAVYLCASSLDRAFSGNTIYFGEGSWLTVV.

This clonotype has a count of ten or more. V usage is TRBV4-3 and J usage is TRBJ2-2, with a weak D call TRBD1 (5 bases). Trimming stripped 0 bases from V and 6 bases from J, with 20 bases between. The V gene's germline CDR1 is LGHNA and CDR2 YSLEER. CDR3 length: 18 residues. Here the CDR3 reads CASSQDFGVTGWSGELFF. CDR3 nucleotide sequence: TGCGCCAGCAGCCAAGATTTTGGGGTAACAGGATGGTCCGGGGAGCTGTTTTTT.

This clonotype turned up a few times. V gene TRBV10-3 combines with J gene TRBJ1-5; no clear D. This CDR3 region has 13 residues. Trimming removed 3 bases from V and 6 bases from J, with 9 bases in between. The V gene's germline CDR1 is ENHRY and CDR2 SYGVKD. Written as DNA, the CDR3 is TGTGCCATCAGTGATCAGAACGCTCAGCCCCAGCATTTT. Its translation is CAISDQNAQPQHF.

The chain recombines TRBV5-4 with TRBJ2-7; D is unclear. The germline gives CDR1 SGHNT, CDR2 YYREEE (reference sequence). This CDR3 has 12 residues. Trimming pared 2 bases from V and 6 bases from J, leaving 9 bases between. In DNA, the CDR3 is TGTGCCAGCAGCTTCCCGCTTGGCGAGCAGTACTTC. Its translation is CASSFPLGEQYF. The complete variable domain, with remaining parts taken from reference TRBV5-4 and TRBJ2-7, reads ETGVTQSPTHLIKTRGQQVTLRCSSQSGHNTVSWYQQALGQGPQFIFQYYREEENGRGNFPPRFSGLQFPNYSSELNVNALELDDSALYLCASSFPLGEQYFGPGTRLTVT.

The V gene is TRBV7-2, the J gene TRBJ1-2, with 12 positions matching TRBD1. Trimming removed 5 bases from V and 7 bases from J; junction bases left unmatched: 8. The CDR3 has 15 amino acids. The V gene's germline CDR1 is SGHTA and CDR2 FQGNSA. In DNA form, the CDR3 reads TGTGCCAGCAGCCAAGGGACAGGGGGCGCGAGTGGCTACACCTTC. Residues: CASSQGTGGASGYTF.

This clonotype was seen more than once but under ten times. The V gene is TRBV4-3, the J gene TRBJ2-2; unclear D gene. CDR1 is LGHNA and CDR2 is YSLEER in the germline V gene. CDR3 size: 16 residues. V was trimmed by 4 bases and J by 0 bases, leaving 12 bases between them. The CDR3 coding sequence is TGCGCCAGCAGCCTGGCGGTTCAGGCGAACACCGGGGAGCTGTTTTTT. Its protein product is CASSLAVQANTGELFF.

The genes are TRBV5-1 and TRBJ2-7, with D possibly matching TRBD2 (6 bases). There are 14 residues in the CDR3. Germline V gives CDR1 SGHRS, CDR2 YFSETQ. Trimming stripped 4 bases from V and 2 bases from J, with 13 bases between. CDR3 residues: CASSRGLIAYEQYF. The CDR3, as DNA: TGCGCCAGCAGCCGGGGACTTATTGCCTACGAGCAGTACTTC.

J is TRBJ1-2 and V is TRBV18; D uncertain. Trimming cost V 0 bases and J 6 bases, with 11 bases left between them. This CDR3 region has 14 residues. Germline V gene data show CDR1 as KGHSH and CDR2 as LQKENI. The CDR3 reads CASSPPNSKNGYTF. The CDR3 DNA sequence: TGTGCCAGCTCACCACCGAACAGCAAGAATGGCTACACCTTC.

This clonotype was counted ten times or more. This sequence joins TRBV28 and TRBJ2-7; perhaps TRBD1 as D (6 bases). The germline CDR1 and CDR2 sequences are MDHEN and SYDVKM. Trimming removed 8 bases at V and 3 bases at J, with 11 bases between. The CDR3 is made up of 12 amino acids. The CDR3 spells CASSLQGYEQYV. As DNA, the CDR3 is TGTGCCAGCTCACTACAGGGCTACGAGCAGTACGTC.